The 19 T cell receptor beta chains listed next were all sequenced from one sample in a study of fetal regulatory T cell absence and autoimmunity. Libraries were prepared by immunoSEQ multiplex PCR; TCRdb keeps only in-frame clonotypes and omits some of them. This sample has about 50,000 clones, with roughly 80% found just once. The sample was cord blood. The receptors stem from a newborn boy with IPEX syndrome.

The rearrangement uses TRBV5-6 and TRBJ2-1, with D hard to call. CDR1 is SGHDT, CDR2 YYEEEE, per germline. This CDR3 has 13 amino acids. Trimming stripped 0 bases from V and 8 bases from J, with 9 bases between. The CDR3 sequence is CASSLVIRDEQFF. DNA of the CDR3: TGTGCCAGCAGCTTGGTCATTAGAGATGAGCAGTTCTTC.

The chain carries TRBV6-4 and TRBJ2-3; no firm D call. Germline V gene lookup returns CDR1 MRHNA and CDR2 SNTAGT. V lost 0 bases, J lost 0 bases, and 7 bases lay in between. The CDR3 is 15 residues long. The CDR3 nucleotides read TGTGCCAGCAGTGACTCACCCGGGAGCACAGATACGCAGTATTTT. Translated, it gives CASSDSPGSTDTQYF.

This clone was observed once. The chain recombines TRBV13 with TRBJ1-1; a possible D gene is TRBD1 (6 bases). CDR1 and CDR2 from the germline V gene are PRHDT and FYEKMQ (reference sequence). V dropped 5 bases and J dropped 0 bases, with 10 bases sitting between them. CDR3 size: 14 residues. The DNA of the CDR3 is TGTGCCAGCAGCCCGGGACACCTGAACACTGAAGCTTTCTTT. This sequence encodes CASSPGHLNTEAFF. The full variable domain, in which reference TRBV13 and TRBJ1-1 provide the parts outside the CDR3, is AAGVIQSPRHLIKEKRETATLKCYPIPRHDTVYWYQQGPGQDPQFLISFYEKMQSDKGSIPDRFSAQQFSDYHSELNMSSLELGDSALYFCASSPGHLNTEAFFGQGTRLTVV.

The chain carries TRBV7-2 and TRBJ2-3; a possible D gene is TRBD2 (6 bases). CDR1 is SGHTA, CDR2 FQGNSA, per germline. Trimming pared 4 bases from V and 6 bases from J, leaving 8 bases between. The CDR3 runs 12 residues. CDR3 protein: CASSWDFDTQYF. The CDR3 bases are TGTGCCAGCAGCTGGGACTTCGATACGCAGTATTTT.

The chain joins TRBV6-5 to TRBJ2-7; weak D call: TRBD1 (5 bases). The ends were cut back, 10 bases at V and 0 bases at J, with 16 bases in the middle. Germline CDR1 is MNHEY and CDR2 is SVGAGI. The length of the CDR3 is 14 residues. DNA for the CDR3: TGTGCCACTCAACGGACAAGGGGCTCCTACGAGCAGTACTTC. It codes for CATQRTRGSYEQYF.

V is TRBV7-2 and J is TRBJ2-5; D ambiguous. Germline V gene lookup returns CDR1 SGHTA and CDR2 FQGNSA. The CDR3 totals 14 residues. Trimming removed 7 bases from V and 3 bases from J, with 15 bases in between. This CDR3 reads CASTTPSTKETQYF. DNA of the CDR3: TGTGCCAGCACCACGCCATCAACCAAAGAGACCCAGTACTTC.

The chain combines TRBV7-9 with TRBJ2-5; TRBD2 aligns across 9 bases. The CDR3 is 17 residues long. Germline CDR1 reads SEHNR; CDR2 reads FQNEAQ (reference sequence). The CDR3 loop reads CAGRSSGEFLYQETQYF. The CDR3 DNA sequence: TGTGCGGGACGGTCTAGCGGGGAGTTCCTATACCAAGAGACCCAGTACTTC.

The V call is TRBV6-1, the J call TRBJ1-2; tentative D call: TRBD1 (6 bases). V was pared by 4 bases and J by 8 bases, with 14 bases between. The CDR3 consists of 13 residues. CDR1 MNHNS and CDR2 SASEGT come from the germline V gene. CDR3 nucleotides: TGTGCCAGCAGTGCCGACAGGTTGGGGGGCTACACCTTC. Translation: CASSADRLGGYTF.

A few counts support this clone. The chain links TRBV7-2 to TRBJ1-2; D may be TRBD1 (5 bases). Germline CDR1 SGHTA, CDR2 FQGNSA. There are 14 residues in the CDR3. Between the trimmed V and J ends, which lost 0 bases and 4 bases, there was a span of 9 bases. The chain's CDR3 is CASSLAGGTYGYTF. In DNA, the CDR3 is TGTGCCAGCAGCTTAGCGGGAGGGACCTATGGCTACACCTTC.

This clone was recorded a few times. The chain carries TRBV12-5 and TRBJ2-1, with TRBD2 matching 8 bases. V lost 6 bases to trimming and J lost 6 bases; unmatched junction nucleotides: 19. The CDR3 is 18 amino acids. CDR1 and CDR2 (germline): LGHNT, FRNRAP. The CDR3 nucleotides are TGTGCTAGTGGAGCTATTGTTCGGGAGGGCCATCTTAGCAATGAGCAGTTCTTC. As protein: CASGAIVREGHLSNEQFF.

The V call is TRBV2, the J call TRBJ2-7; the D gene could be TRBD1 or TRBD2 (5 bases each). The germline CDR1 and CDR2 sequences are SNHLY and FYNNEI. This CDR3 comprises 14 residues. The V end lost 6 bases, the J end lost 0 bases, and 12 bases lay between the germline ends. Written as DNA, the CDR3 is TGTGCCAGCAGGTGGACGGGACCCTCCTACGAGCAGTACTTC. Protein sequence: CASRWTGPSYEQYF.

This chain joins TRBV21-1 and TRBJ2-3; no DNA check was done on the table's D call, TRBD2. TRBV21-1 is an annotated pseudogene. CDR3 length: 14 residues. This chain's CDR3 is CASSKVNYTDTQYF. The CDR3 region has the DNA TGTGCCAGCAGCAAAGTGAACTACACAGATACGCAGTATTTT.

The V call is TRBV5-6, the J call TRBJ1-2; D might be TRBD1 (5 bases). The germline gives CDR1 SGHDT, CDR2 YYEEEE. V dropped 1 base and J dropped 4 bases, with 11 bases sitting between them. CDR3 size: 14 residues. CDR3 amino acids: CASSLPRGSYGYTF. The CDR3 region has the DNA TGTGCCAGCAGCTTGCCGCGGGGCAGCTATGGCTACACCTTC. The complete variable domain, with remaining parts taken from reference TRBV5-6 and TRBJ1-2, reads DAGVTQSPTHLIKTRGQQVTLRCSPKSGHDTVSWYQQALGQGPQFIFQYYEEEERQRGNFPDRFSGHQFPNYSSELNVNALLLGDSALYLCASSLPRGSYGYTFGSGTRLTVV.

CDR3 protein: CSARQPPNTGELFF. The CDR3 DNA sequence: TGCAGCGCCCGACAGCCCCCGAACACCGGGGAGCTGTTTTTT. V and J are TRBV29-1 and TRBJ2-2, with D perhaps matching TRBD1 (5 bases). The CDR3 has 14 amino acids. Trimming removed 7 bases at V and 0 bases at J, with 12 bases between. Germline V CDR1 and CDR2: SQVTM, ANQGSEA.

The J gene is TRBJ2-5, the V gene TRBV7-2; 8 bases line up with TRBD2. Germline CDR1 is SGHTA and CDR2 is FQGNSA. This CDR3 contains 17 residues. The trim removed 2 bases at V and 5 bases at J, leaving 13 bases unmatched. CDR3 nucleotide sequence: TGTGCCAGCAGCTTACATTGGAGCGGGAGCGTAGGGGAGACCCAGTACTTC. This sequence encodes CASSLHWSGSVGETQYF.

The chain couples TRBV19 to TRBJ1-4, with TRBD1 as a possible D gene (5 bases). The CDR3 covers 14 residues. V was pared by 4 bases and J by 4 bases, with 10 bases between. The germline CDR1 and CDR2 sequences are LNHDA and SQIVND (reference sequence). The CDR3 sequence is CASSNRDGNEKLFF. The CDR3 nucleotides are TGTGCCAGTAGTAACCGGGACGGTAATGAAAAACTGTTTTTT.

The chain combines TRBV12-5 with TRBJ1-1; 9 bases map to TRBD1. CDR1 is LGHNT and CDR2 is FRNRAP in the germline V gene. The J segment lost 5 bases and the V segment lost 2 bases, leaving 6 bases of the junction unmatched. The CDR3 is made up of 15 amino acids. The CDR3 sequence: CASGLPGTGWTEAFF. The CDR3 bases are TGTGCTAGTGGTTTGCCCGGGACAGGGTGGACTGAAGCTTTCTTT.

V gene TRBV12-1 combines with J gene TRBJ2-7; TRBD2 is taken as the D call from the table, unchecked against the DNA. TRBV12-1 is a documented pseudogene. The CDR3 is made up of 10 amino acids. DNA of the CDR3: TGTGCCAGCAGCTCGTACGAGCAGTACTTC. Amino acid sequence: CASSSYEQYF.

The chain joins TRBV2 to TRBJ2-5, with 9 bases aligning to TRBD1. The CDR3 is made up of 13 amino acids. Germline CDR1 and CDR2: SNHLY and FYNNEI. V gave up 8 bases and J gave up 7 bases; unmatched junction bases: 8. The CDR3: CASADRGDRTQYF. DNA of the CDR3: TGTGCCAGCGCGGACAGGGGTGATAGGACCCAGTACTTC.